This paragraph covers one T cell receptor (beta chain) sequence. This record belongs to a study of radiotherapy plus CTLA-4 blockade in lung cancer. Study-level background: Objective responses arose in approximately 17% of patients, and about 32% experienced disease control.

Patients with chemo-refractory metastatic non-small-cell lung cancer received focal radiation plus CTLA-4 blockade with ipilimumab. The CDR3 loop spans 13 amino acids. V lost 5 bases, J lost 9 bases, and 14 bases lay in between. The germline V gene encodes CDR1 KGHSH and CDR2 LQKENI. Using immunoSEQ multiplex PCR, the repertoire was profiled, and TCRdb retains in-frame clones only, with some absent. The table has some 37,000 clones, over 65% seen once. The rearrangement links TRBV18 to TRBJ1-5; possibly TRBD1 for D (5 bases). Sequenced here: peripheral blood, sampled from a patient treated with radiotherapy plus ipilimumab. This TCR was sampled from a human donor with non-small cell lung cancer who had stable disease on radiotherapy plus ipilimumab. The CDR3 reads CASSYDSMRPQHF. CDR3 in DNA: TGTGCCAGCTCATATGACAGTATGCGGCCCCAGCATTTT.